The T cell receptor (beta chain) described here comes from a study of T-cell reconstitution after alpha-beta-depleted transplantation in children. Study-wide findings and caveats: Several hundred expanded graft clones reportedly were the source of alpha-beta T cells about two months after transplant. One year post-transplant, T-cell counts and diversity were largely derived from T cells produced anew. For some patients, TCRbeta diversity was high at day 60 because of recipient T cells and thymic progenitors that survived.

Molecular barcoding with unique molecular identifiers was used for the TCRbeta library. TCRdb processed the PCR reads anew with MiXCR; each CDR3 protein has one entry. The sample contains 60,000 to 70,000 distinct CDR3 sequences, 4.9% of which appear only once. This CDR3 spans 15 amino acids. Per the germline V gene, CDR1 is SGHRS and CDR2 is YFSETQ. The V end lost 2 bases, the J end lost 6 bases, and 16 bases lay between the germline ends. At least ten counts were recorded for this clonotype. Its target is unknown. This chain links TRBV5-1 with TRBJ2-3; perhaps TRBD1 as D (6 bases). The TCR originated in a boy in the first two years of life who had a stem cell transplant for acute myeloid leukemia, so the T cells may come from the graft donor. The specimen was PBMCs, mostly from graft donor cells, collected 180 days after TCRalphabeta/CD19-depleted stem cell transplant. CDR3 residues: CASSFGDTFRDTQYF. CDR3 sequence (DNA): TGCGCCAGCAGCTTCGGGGACACCTTTAGGGATACGCAGTATTTT.